These T cell receptor beta chains were read from a single sample in a study of T cell repertoires in cytomegalovirus infection. MiXCR, run by TCRdb on the reads, gives a single entry per CDR3 protein. Of 400,000 or so distinct CDR3 sequences listed, 31% are singletons. The sequenced sample consisted of PBMCs. These receptors originate from a human donor in good health (CMV status not recorded). Some clones in this sample may be carry-over from other donors' samples. The CDR3 runs from the conserved cysteine through the conserved F or W. The D gene is left open where the match is weak. Expanded clones get a size class; other rows say once, few or many, or leave the size out.

>-|TRBJ2-7|-|TRBV19
CASSPEGIKGSYEQYF
TGTGCCAGTAGTCCCGAGGGGATTAAAGGTTCCTACGAGCAGTACTTC
>-|TRBJ1-4|-|TRBV7-2
CASSWGNEKLFF
TGTGCCAGCAGCTGGGGGAACGAAAAACTGTTTTTT
>-|TRBJ1-5|-|TRBV7-8
CASSLAGRRINQPQHF
TGTGCCAGCAGCTTAGCGGGCCGGCGGATCAATCAGCCCCAGCATTTT
>-|TRBJ1-5|-|TRBV10-2
CASAGAMSQPQHF
TGCGCCAGCGCTGGGGCTATGAGTCAGCCCCAGCATTTT
>TRBD2|TRBJ2-2|-|TRBV6-6
CASSWGGQKNTGELFF
TGTGCCAGCAGTTGGGGGGGTCAGAAGAACACCGGGGAGCTGTTTTTT
>-|TRBJ2-3|many|TRBV11-2
CASSRGRLLGEGTDTQYF
TGTGCCAGCAGCCGCGGGCGACTCCTAGGTGAGGGCACAGATACGCAGTATTTT
>-|TRBJ2-7|-|TRBV10-2
CASSEVVVEQYF
TGCGCCAGCAGTGAGGTAGTCGTTGAGCAGTACTTC
>TRBD1|TRBJ1-2|many|TRBV7-2
CASSLTPTGAPPNYGYTF
TGTGCCAGCAGCTTAACTCCGACAGGGGCTCCTCCTAACTATGGCTACACCTTC
>-|TRBJ2-3|-|TRBV20-1
CSATGSTDTQYF
TGCAGTGCCACAGGGAGCACAGATACGCAGTATTTT
>TRBD1|TRBJ2-7|many|TRBV11-2
CASSPSTGRKAYEQYF
TGTGCCAGCAGCCCCTCGACAGGGAGAAAGGCCTACGAGCAGTACTTC
>-|TRBJ1-5|-|TRBV5-5
CASSLSGVKQPQHF
TGTGCCAGCAGCTTGTCGGGGGTGAAGCAGCCCCAGCATTTT
>-|TRBJ1-6|many|TRBV7-9
CASNHDNSPLHF
TGTGCCAGCAATCATGATAATTCACCCCTCCACTTT
>-|TRBJ1-1|-|TRBV6-5
CASSYGFNTNSEAFF
TGTGCCAGCAGTTACGGTTTCAACACCAACTCTGAAGCTTTCTTT
>-|TRBJ1-2|few|TRBV12-3/TRBV12-4
CASSLRGREGYGYTF
TGTGCCAGCAGTTTGAGGGGCAGGGAAGGCTATGGCTACACCTTC
>-|TRBJ1-6|many|TRBV12-3/TRBV12-4
CASSPGPSNSPLHF
TGTGCCAGCAGCCCGGGACCGTCCAATTCACCCCTCCACTTT
>TRBD1|TRBJ1-6|-|TRBV2
CDSSADRGHNSPLHF
TGTGACAGCAGTGCAGACAGGGGTCATAATTCACCCCTCCACTTT
>-|TRBJ2-3|-|TRBV7-2
CASKNSTILGDTQYF
TGTGCCAGCAAAAATAGTACCATCCTTGGAGATACGCAGTATTTT
>-|TRBJ1-1|few|TRBV29-1
CSVGITGLTEAFF
TGCAGCGTTGGCATTACCGGCCTCACTGAAGCTTTCTTT
>-|TRBJ2-7|-|TRBV24-1
CATSDHRQGGYEQYF
TGTGCCACCAGTGATCACAGACAGGGAGGCTACGAGCAGTACTTC
>-|TRBJ1-3|few|TRBV28
CASSLEGFAGNTIYF
TGTGCCAGCAGTTTAGAAGGCTTCGCTGGAAACACCATATATTTT
>-|TRBJ1-6|few|TRBV27
CASADGGSYNSPLHF
TGTGCCAGCGCAGACGGGGGCTCCTATAATTCACCCCTCCACTTT
>TRBD1|TRBJ1-2|few|TRBV25-1
CASSGVGQRYGYTF
TGTGCCAGCAGTGGGGTGGGACAGAGATATGGCTACACCTTC
>TRBD1|TRBJ2-6|many|TRBV7-3
CASSLVGQGSGANVLTF
TGTGCCAGCAGCTTAGTAGGACAGGGCTCTGGGGCCAACGTCCTGACTTTC
>TRBD1|TRBJ1-6|many|TRBV7-2
CASRRQGVSSPLHF
TGTGCCAGCAGAAGACAGGGGGTCAGTTCACCCCTCCACTTT
>-|TRBJ1-3|-|TRBV2
CASSEEWLTLGNTIYF
TGTGCCAGCAGTGAAGAATGGCTCACTCTCGGGAACACCATATATTTT
>TRBD2|TRBJ2-3|once|TRBV25-1
CSSRGAGGRADTHYF
TGTTCCAGCAGAGGAGCGGGGGGGCGTGCAGATACGCACTATTTT
>TRBD1|TRBJ1-6|-|TRBV6-1
CASSVTGQSSYNSPLHF
TGTGCCAGCAGTGTAACGGGACAGAGCTCCTATAATTCACCCCTCCACTTT
>-|TRBJ2-1|-|TRBV7-6
CASSLGDSGVLNEQFF
TGTGCCAGCAGCTTAGGGGATAGTGGGGTGCTCAATGAGCAGTTCTTC
>-|TRBJ1-1|-|TRBV19
CASSALGGGEAFF
TGTGCCAGTAGTGCTCTTGGGGGCGGTGAAGCTTTCTTT
>-|TRBJ2-2|-|TRBV2
CASTRENTGELFF
TGTGCCAGCACCAGGGAAAACACCGGGGAGCTGTTTTTT
>-|TRBJ2-7|few|TRBV2
CASSDGGGQPYEQYF
TGTGCCAGCAGTGACGGCGGGGGCCAACCCTACGAGCAGTACTTC